This is a list of T cell receptor beta chains from one sample in a study of vaccination and CD4 T cells after COVID-19. Their antigens remain unidentified. MiXCR, run by TCRdb on the PCR reads, gives a single entry per CDR3 protein. The sample carries several thousand distinct CDR3 sequences, roughly 61% recorded once. What was sequenced was CD4+ T cells from blood, cultured in vitro. Source of these receptors: a human donor who had recovered from COVID-19. Both conserved end residues are part of each CDR3. D genes are given only for firm matches. Expanded clones get a size class; other rows say once, few or many, or leave the size out.

abundance	v_gene	d_gene	j_gene	CDR3aa	CDR3nt
-	TRBV20-1	TRBD1	TRBJ1-2	CSATTPRTGAGGYTF	TGCAGTGCCACAACTCCCAGGACAGGGGCGGGGGGCTACACCTTC
-	TRBV20-1	TRBD1	TRBJ2-5	CSARTPGQGSGTQYF	TGCAGTGCTAGAACTCCGGGACAGGGGAGTGGGACCCAGTACTTC
few	TRBV2	-	TRBJ1-5	CASSEVSNQPQHF	TGTGCCAGCAGTGAAGTTAGCAATCAGCCCCAGCATTTT
few	TRBV27	-	TRBJ1-5	CASGVSSYQPQHF	TGTGCCAGCGGGGTTAGTTCATATCAGCCCCAGCATTTT
-	TRBV20-1	TRBD1	TRBJ2-5	CSGGTDQETQYF	TGCAGTGGAGGGACAGATCAAGAGACCCAGTACTTC
-	TRBV7-8	-	TRBJ1-5	CASSSSWAGYGQPQHF	TGTGCCAGCAGCTCTTCTTGGGCAGGGTATGGACAGCCCCAGCATTTT
-	TRBV7-9	TRBD2	TRBJ2-3	CASSFSTSGNTDTQYF	TGTGCCAGCAGCTTTTCGACTAGCGGGAACACAGATACGCAGTATTTT
few	TRBV20-1	TRBD1	TRBJ1-3	CSAYRGSTGNTIYF	TGCAGTGCTTACAGGGGGAGCACTGGAAACACCATATATTTT
-	TRBV12-2	-	TRBJ1-5	CASRWAGWGPRNQPQHF	TGTGCAAGTCGCTGGGCGGGTTGGGGCCCCCGCAATCAGCCCCAGCATTTT
once	TRBV2	TRBD2	TRBJ2-5	CASTGTRGRGETQYF	TGTGCCAGCACCGGGACTAGAGGGAGAGGTGAGACCCAGTACTTC
-	TRBV24-1	-	TRBJ2-1	CATSDPIAQDSSYNEQFF	TGTGCCACCAGTGACCCTATAGCCCAAGACAGCTCCTACAATGAGCAGTTCTTC
-	TRBV7-9	TRBD1	TRBJ2-3	CASSWTGSGTDTQYF	TGTGCCAGCAGCTGGACAGGGTCCGGCACAGATACGCAGTATTTT
-	TRBV14	-	TRBJ1-2	CASSPSWGFGYTF	TGTGCCAGCAGCCCCTCGTGGGGGTTCGGCTACACCTTC